The next 24 T cell receptor beta chains were all read from a single sample in a study of CD8 T cells in ankylosing spondylitis. In TCRdb, the 5' RACE reads were re-called with MiXCR into one record per CDR3 protein. This sample yields a few hundred thousand distinct CDR3 sequences, of which 20% to 25% are seen a single time; 13% belongs to the top ten. Specimen: blood, either unsorted or a sorted T cell fraction (not recorded which). Receptors were obtained from a male donor with ankylosing spondylitis or in good health (not recorded which).

The sample holds a few counts of this clonotype. The genes are TRBV6-1 and TRBJ2-7, with 8 bases lining up with TRBD2. CDR1 MNHNS and CDR2 SASEGT come from the germline V gene. CDR3 length equals 18 residues. The junction had 16 bases not matched to a gene; V was cut back by 6 bases and J by 0 bases. For the CDR3, the DNA is TGTGCCAGCAGGTCCCCTCCCCGTCCTAGCGGGCTCTCCTACGAGCAGTACTTC. Translating gives CASRSPPRPSGLSYEQYF.

The genes are TRBV29-1 and TRBJ2-5, with D perhaps assigned TRBD1 or TRBD2 (6 bases each). Germline V gives CDR1 SQVTM, CDR2 ANQGSEA. This CDR3 region has 15 residues. The ends were cut back, 2 bases at V and 5 bases at J, with 18 bases in the middle. In DNA, the CDR3 is TGCAGCGTTGAAAAGAAGGGGGGACCTGGGGAGACCCAGTACTTC. This codes for CSVEKKGGPGETQYF.

This clonotype came up a few times. J is TRBJ2-2 and V is TRBV29-1; D remains ambiguous. V was shortened by 3 bases and J by 6 bases, with 11 bases between the two germline ends. Germline V CDR1 and CDR2: SQVTM, ANQGSEA. The CDR3 has 13 amino acids. CDR3 region: CSVETNRAGELFF. The CDR3 DNA reads TGCAGCGTTGAGACCAATCGGGCCGGGGAGCTGTTTTTT.

The genes are TRBV12-3 or TRBV12-4 and TRBJ2-3; the match to TRBD2 covers 9 bases. Losses at the gene ends were 8 bases for V and 1 base for J; bases not matched to a gene: 7. This CDR3 has 15 amino acids. The CDR3: CASAAGGGGTDTQYF. The CDR3 DNA is TGTGCCAGCGCGGCGGGAGGGGGGGGCACAGATACGCAGTATTTT.

V and J are TRBV12-3 or TRBV12-4 and TRBJ2-2; 10 bases fit TRBD2. The CDR3 loop spans 15 amino acids. The V and J ends lost 5 bases and 3 bases, in that order; junction bases with no gene match: 3. In DNA, the CDR3 is TGTGCCAGCAGTCCCAGCGGGGGGGACACCGGGGAGCTGTTTTTT. This translates into CASSPSGGDTGELFF.

In this sample, this clonotype turned up a few times. V and J are TRBV7-9 and TRBJ2-1, with D possibly matching TRBD2 (6 bases). Trimming took off 3 bases at V and 12 bases at J, with 9 bases between the two ends. Germline assignment: CDR1 SEHNR and CDR2 FQNEAQ (reference sequence). The CDR3 loop spans 11 amino acids. The CDR3 here is CASSFGGWQFF. The CDR3 region has the DNA TGTGCCAGCAGCTTCGGGGGATGGCAGTTCTTC.

This clonotype has just a few counts. This chain links TRBV12-3 or TRBV12-4 with TRBJ2-1; D is possibly TRBD1 (5 bases). The CDR3 loop spans 16 amino acids. Trimming took 4 bases from V and 6 from J, leaving 19 bases between them. CDR3 protein: CASSSPTVIQGNEQFF. CDR3 coding DNA: TGTGCCAGCAGTTCCCCAACGGTTATCCAGGGCAATGAGCAGTTCTTC.

The rearrangement joins TRBV30 to TRBJ2-2; 8 bases fit TRBD2. Germline trimming cut 2 bases from V and 5 bases from J; bases unmatched to any gene: 4. Germline V lookup: CDR1 GTSNPN, CDR2 SVGIG (reference sequence). The CDR3 loop spans 14 amino acids. The CDR3 protein is CAWSSGGGTGELFF. The DNA of the CDR3 is TGTGCCTGGAGTAGCGGGGGCGGGACCGGGGAGCTGTTTTTT.

The rearrangement uses TRBV3-1 and TRBJ2-1; TRBD1 is a possible D gene (5 bases). The V gene's germline CDR1 is LGHDT and CDR2 YNNKEL (reference sequence). V lost 3 bases, J lost 15 bases, and 15 bases lay in between. The CDR3 totals 12 residues. In DNA form, the CDR3 reads TGTGCCAGCAGCCAGGAATCAGGGTTTTCGTTCTTC. Its translation is CASSQESGFSFF.

The chain joins TRBV7-8 to TRBJ2-7; TRBD1 is a possible D gene (6 bases). Germline CDR1 reads SGHVS; CDR2 reads FQNEAQ. This CDR3 region has 16 residues. The V gene lost 1 base and the J gene lost 7 bases, with 20 bases spanning the gap. This CDR3 reads CASSLDLSSRGREQYF. The CDR3 DNA reads as TGTGCCAGCAGCTTAGATCTCTCGAGCAGGGGTAGGGAGCAGTACTTC. The variable domain in full, with the rest retrieved from reference TRBV7-8 and TRBJ2-7, is GAGVSQSPRYKVAKRGQDVALRCDPISGHVSLFWYQQALGQGPEFLTYFQNEAQLDKSGLPSDRFFAERPEGSVSTLKIQRTQQEDSAVYLCASSLDLSSRGREQYFGPGTRLTVT.

This clonotype was seen only a few times. The chain joins TRBV15 to TRBJ1-4; no clear D. Per germline, CDR1 LNHNV and CDR2 YYDKDF (reference sequence). The length of the CDR3 is 14 residues. V shed 8 bases and J shed 5 bases, with 15 bases lying between them. The CDR3, as DNA: TGTGCCACCTCCGAGTGGGTTGGGAATGAAAAACTGTTTTTT. Its translation: CATSEWVGNEKLFF.

CDR3 sequence (DNA): TGTGCCAGCAGCGTATCCGGTGGAGGGGCCAACGTCCTGACTTTC. Translation: CASSVSGGGANVLTF. J is TRBJ2-6 and V is TRBV9; D uncertain. V dropped 1 base and J dropped 4 bases, with 9 bases sitting between them. CDR1 is SGDLS, CDR2 YYNGEE, per germline. This CDR3 has 15 residues.

The chain combines TRBV6-1 with TRBJ2-2; 8 bases agree with TRBD1. Trimming cost V 4 bases and J 3 bases; bases outside gene matches: 7. The CDR3 is 16 residues long. CDR1 is MNHNS, CDR2 SASEGT, per germline. This chain's CDR3 is CASSALDREDTGELFF. As DNA, the CDR3 is TGTGCCAGCAGTGCGCTGGACAGGGAAGACACCGGGGAGCTGTTTTTT.

V and J are TRBV9 and TRBJ2-3; maybe TRBD1 (6 bases). Deletions cut 0 bases from V and 6 bases from J, with 14 bases between. There are 15 residues in the CDR3. Germline V CDR1 and CDR2: SGDLS, YYNGEE. The CDR3 nucleotides read TGTGCCAGCAGCGTAGGGGGGACACAGTCGGATACGCAGTATTTT. It specifies CASSVGGTQSDTQYF.

This clonotype showed up just a few times. The rearrangement uses TRBV27 and TRBJ1-5; a weak D match, TRBD1 (5 bases). Per germline, CDR1 MNHEY and CDR2 SMNVEV (reference sequence). This CDR3 contains 12 residues. With 6 bases removed from V and 9 bases from J, the gap between germline ends came to 12 bases. DNA of the CDR3: TGTGCCAGCAGGCCCGCGGGGGGGCCCCAGCATTTT. It specifies CASRPAGGPQHF.

This clonotype was counted between two and nine times. The chain uses TRBV28 and TRBJ2-3; 8 nucleotides line up with TRBD2. V dropped 1 base and J dropped 0; count of bases not matched to a gene: 6. This CDR3 contains 17 residues. Germline lookup yields CDR1 MDHEN and CDR2 SYDVKM. Here the CDR3 reads CASSLYTRGDSTDTQYF. DNA for the CDR3: TGTGCCAGCAGTTTATATACGCGGGGGGACAGCACAGATACGCAGTATTTT. The full variable domain, with the rest looked up from reference TRBV28 and TRBJ2-3, is DVKVTQSSRYLVKRTGEKVFLECVQDMDHENMFWYRQDPGLGLRLIYFSYDVKMKEKGDIPEGYSVSREKKERFSLILESASTNQTSMYLCASSLYTRGDSTDTQYFGPGTRLTVL.

This clonotype was counted a few times. The chain is built from TRBV3-1 and TRBJ2-7, with 8 bases identical to TRBD1. CDR3 length equals 16 residues. J lost 0 bases, V lost 0 bases, and 4 bases had no gene match. CDR1 and CDR2 from the germline V gene are LGHDT and YNNKEL (reference sequence). This CDR3 is CASSQDWTGPSYEQYF. Written as DNA, the CDR3 is TGTGCCAGCAGCCAAGATTGGACAGGGCCCTCCTACGAGCAGTACTTC.

The rearrangement uses TRBV6-1 and TRBJ2-1; no clear D. CDR1 is MNHNS and CDR2 is SASEGT in the germline V gene. The CDR3 consists of 14 residues. V shed 6 bases and J shed 2 bases, with 11 bases lying between them. DNA of the CDR3: TGTGCCAGCAGCCTAGACTCGGCCTACAATGAGCAGTTCTTC. As protein: CASSLDSAYNEQFF.

The chain recombines TRBV7-2 with TRBJ2-5; a possible D gene is TRBD2 (5 bases). The V and J ends lost 2 bases and 5 bases respectively, with 18 bases between them. The V gene's germline CDR1 is SGHTA and CDR2 FQGNSA. The CDR3 extends over 16 amino acids. CDR3 coding DNA: TGTGCCAGCAGCTTAACCGACCGATGGGAGTGGGAGACCCAGTACTTC. Amino acid sequence: CASSLTDRWEWETQYF.

In this sample, this clonotype turned up many times. V gene TRBV12-3 or TRBV12-4 combines with J gene TRBJ2-2; D gene uncertain. CDR3 size: 16 residues. V was clipped by 3 bases and J by 4 bases, with 15 bases between them. The CDR3 coding sequence is TGTGCCAGCAGTTTTAATCCCTACGTGGGCACCGGGGAGCTGTTTTTT. Translated: CASSFNPYVGTGELFF.

The J gene is TRBJ2-7, the V gene TRBV7-8; possible D gene TRBD1, 6 bases. Trimming cost V 1 base and J 4 bases, with 11 bases left between them. Germline V CDR1 and CDR2: SGHVS, FQNEAQ. This CDR3 region has 14 residues. This chain's CDR3 is CASSLVNTGYEQYF. Here the CDR3 DNA reads TGTGCCAGCAGCTTAGTCAATACAGGGTACGAGCAGTACTTC. The whole variable domain, filled in from reference TRBV7-8 and TRBJ2-7, reads GAGVSQSPRYKVAKRGQDVALRCDPISGHVSLFWYQQALGQGPEFLTYFQNEAQLDKSGLPSDRFFAERPEGSVSTLKIQRTQQEDSAVYLCASSLVNTGYEQYFGPGTRLTVT.

The rearrangement joins TRBV15 to TRBJ2-1, with 9 bases lining up with TRBD1. Trimming removed 4 bases from V and 7 bases from J; junction bases left unmatched: 5. The CDR3 covers 14 residues. Per the germline V gene, CDR1 is LNHNV and CDR2 is YYDKDF (reference sequence). DNA of the CDR3: TGTGCCACCAGCACCAGGGACAGGGTGAATGAGCAGTTCTTC. Protein sequence: CATSTRDRVNEQFF.

V is TRBV4-1 and J is TRBJ2-1; 8 bases match TRBD2. This CDR3 comprises 18 residues. The trim removed 4 bases at V and 0 bases at J, leaving 11 bases unmatched. The germline V gene has CDR1 MGHRA and CDR2 YSYEKL. The CDR3: CASSPAGPGLGSYNEQFF. The CDR3 DNA sequence: TGCGCCAGCAGCCCAGCCGGCCCGGGACTAGGCTCCTACAATGAGCAGTTCTTC.

In this sample, this clonotype turned up once. The rearrangement links TRBV6-5 to TRBJ2-5; D gene uncertain. This CDR3 is built from 12 residues. Per germline, CDR1 MNHEY and CDR2 SVGAGI. The ends were cut back, 4 bases at V and 6 bases at J, with 9 bases in the middle. CDR3 protein: CASSSVGQTQYF. In nucleotides, the CDR3 is TGTGCCAGCAGTTCCGTCGGGCAGACCCAGTACTTC.